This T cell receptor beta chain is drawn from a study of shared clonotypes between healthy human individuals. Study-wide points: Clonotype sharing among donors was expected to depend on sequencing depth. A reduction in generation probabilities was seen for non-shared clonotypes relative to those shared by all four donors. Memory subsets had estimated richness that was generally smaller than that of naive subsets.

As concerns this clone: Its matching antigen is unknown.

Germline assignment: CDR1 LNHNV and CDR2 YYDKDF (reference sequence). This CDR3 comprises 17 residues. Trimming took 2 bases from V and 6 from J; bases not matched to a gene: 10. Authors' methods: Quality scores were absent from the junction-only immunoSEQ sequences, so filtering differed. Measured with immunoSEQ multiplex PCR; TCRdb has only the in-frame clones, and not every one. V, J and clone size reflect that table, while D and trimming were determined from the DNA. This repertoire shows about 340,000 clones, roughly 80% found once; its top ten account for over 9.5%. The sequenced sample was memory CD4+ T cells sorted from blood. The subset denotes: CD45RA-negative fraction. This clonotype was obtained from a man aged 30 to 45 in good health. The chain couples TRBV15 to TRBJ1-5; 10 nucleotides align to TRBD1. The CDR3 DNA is TGTGCCACCAGCAGACACCGGGACAGGGGCGAAAGTCAGCCCCAGCATTTT. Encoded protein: CATSRHRDRGESQPQHF.